Listed below are T cell receptor beta chains from one sample, sequenced in a study of T cell repertoires and Cas9 in healthy adults. Using immunoSEQ multiplex PCR, the repertoire was profiled, and TCRdb retains in-frame clones only, with some absent. Here the sample spans tens of thousands of clones, 80% to 95% being singletons. Sequencing input: CD4+ effector T cells (CD127+, CD25-, CD137-, CD154-) from PBMCs; culture status not recorded. All receptors come from a human donor in good health. Each CDR3 is given with its conserved first and last residue. The order of the fields is clone size, J gene, V gene, D gene, CDR3 DNA, CDR3 protein. A D gene is named only where the DNA matches it firmly. The listing skips clone size in some rows; elsewhere it reads once, few, many or a size class.

clone_size: -
j_call: TRBJ2-4
v_call: TRBV18
d_call: TRBD2
cdr3_nt: TGTGCCAGCTCACCACCAGCGGGGATCAAAAACATTCAGTACTTC
cdr3_aa: CASSPPAGIKNIQYF

clone_size: -
j_call: TRBJ2-2
v_call: TRBV28
d_call: -
cdr3_nt: TGTGCCAGCAGTTTATACGGATACACCGGGGAGCTGTTTTTT
cdr3_aa: CASSLYGYTGELFF

clone_size: -
j_call: TRBJ1-1
v_call: TRBV9
d_call: -
cdr3_nt: TGTGCCAGCAGCATTACAGGAGATACCACTGAAGCTTTCTTT
cdr3_aa: CASSITGDTTEAFF

clone_size: -
j_call: TRBJ1-1
v_call: TRBV7-2
d_call: -
cdr3_nt: TGTGCCAGCAGGTTGGGACTCAACACTGAAGCTTTCTTT
cdr3_aa: CASRLGLNTEAFF

clone_size: -
j_call: TRBJ1-2
v_call: TRBV7-2
d_call: -
cdr3_nt: TGTGCCAGCAGCTTAGCACAGGAGGGCTACACCTTC
cdr3_aa: CASSLAQEGYTF

clone_size: -
j_call: TRBJ1-3
v_call: TRBV5-8
d_call: -
cdr3_nt: TGTGCCAGCAGCCCCTGGTTAGTCTCTGGAAACACCATATATTTT
cdr3_aa: CASSPWLVSGNTIYF

clone_size: -
j_call: TRBJ2-1
v_call: TRBV9
d_call: TRBD1
cdr3_nt: TGTGCCAGCAGCGAGAGGGACAGGGACCGACAGTACAATGAGCAGTTCTTC
cdr3_aa: CASSERDRDRQYNEQFF

clone_size: -
j_call: TRBJ1-4
v_call: TRBV6-6
d_call: TRBD1
cdr3_nt: TGTGCCAGCAGTTTGGGACAGAGGAATGAAAAACTGTTTTTT
cdr3_aa: CASSLGQRNEKLFF

clone_size: -
j_call: TRBJ1-4
v_call: TRBV7-2
d_call: TRBD1
cdr3_nt: TGTGCCAGCAGCTTAAACAGGGGGCGTGGTGAAAAACTGTTTTTT
cdr3_aa: CASSLNRGRGEKLFF

clone_size: -
j_call: TRBJ1-1
v_call: TRBV29-1
d_call: -
cdr3_nt: TGCAGCTCTCGGAATTCGAACACTGAAGCTTTCTTT
cdr3_aa: CSSRNSNTEAFF

clone_size: -
j_call: TRBJ2-3
v_call: TRBV7-6
d_call: TRBD2
cdr3_nt: TGTGCCAGCAGCTTAGGGGGGGGTTTTAGCACAGATACGCAGTATTTT
cdr3_aa: CASSLGGGFSTDTQYF

clone_size: -
j_call: TRBJ1-5
v_call: TRBV7-2
d_call: -
cdr3_nt: TGTGCCAGCAGCCCGGACAGAGGACAGCCCCAGCATTTT
cdr3_aa: CASSPDRGQPQHF

clone_size: medium-sized
j_call: TRBJ1-4
v_call: TRBV19
d_call: -
cdr3_nt: TGTGCCAGTAGTATCCCATACGAAAAACTGTTTTTT
cdr3_aa: CASSIPYEKLFF

clone_size: -
j_call: TRBJ1-1
v_call: TRBV15
d_call: -
cdr3_nt: TGTGCCACCAGCCTATCCCGGATCACTGAAGCTTTCTTT
cdr3_aa: CATSLSRITEAFF

clone_size: -
j_call: TRBJ2-6
v_call: TRBV7-9
d_call: TRBD1
cdr3_nt: TGTGCCAGCAGCTTAACAGGGGCTTTCTCTGGGGCCAACGTCCTGACTTTC
cdr3_aa: CASSLTGAFSGANVLTF

clone_size: -
j_call: TRBJ2-5
v_call: TRBV5-4
d_call: -
cdr3_nt: TGTGCCAGCGGGAAGGAGACCCAGTACTTC
cdr3_aa: CASGKETQYF

clone_size: -
j_call: TRBJ2-7
v_call: TRBV19
d_call: TRBD2
cdr3_nt: TGTGCCAGTGCTAGCGGAGCCTACGAGCAGTACTTC
cdr3_aa: CASASGAYEQYF

clone_size: -
j_call: TRBJ2-7
v_call: TRBV30
d_call: -
cdr3_nt: TGTGCCTGGAGTGGGGGGGGCGGCAGTGCAGCCTACGAGCAGTACTTC
cdr3_aa: CAWSGGGGSAAYEQYF

clone_size: -
j_call: TRBJ2-1
v_call: TRBV27
d_call: -
cdr3_nt: TGTGCCAGCAGTTTACGAGGCGATAGCTCCTACAATGAGCAGTTCTTC
cdr3_aa: CASSLRGDSSYNEQFF

clone_size: once
j_call: TRBJ2-3
v_call: TRBV7-2
d_call: -
cdr3_nt: TGTGCCAGCAGTTTAGACAGTGGGAGCACAGATACGCAGTATTTT
cdr3_aa: CASSLDSGSTDTQYF

clone_size: -
j_call: TRBJ1-1
v_call: TRBV19
d_call: -
cdr3_nt: TGTGCCAGTCCACCCTCTGGGGGGTGGGGGGCAACTGAAGCTTTCTTT
cdr3_aa: CASPPSGGWGATEAFF

clone_size: -
j_call: TRBJ1-1
v_call: TRBV21-1
d_call: -
cdr3_nt: TGTGCCAGCAGCAAAGCTGGGGGGGTCGCTGAAGCTTTCTTT
cdr3_aa: CASSKAGGVAEAFF

clone_size: -
j_call: TRBJ2-1
v_call: TRBV19
d_call: -
cdr3_nt: TGTGCCAGTATTGGACGAGGAGCGGGACAACGTACCAATGAGCAGTTCTTC
cdr3_aa: CASIGRGAGQRTNEQFF

clone_size: -
j_call: TRBJ1-1
v_call: TRBV19
d_call: -
cdr3_nt: TGTGCCAGTACCGATACGGGGGGCAGGGTGCAGGTCACTGAAGCTTTCTTT
cdr3_aa: CASTDTGGRVQVTEAFF

clone_size: -
j_call: TRBJ1-2
v_call: TRBV4-3
d_call: TRBD1
cdr3_nt: TGCGCCAGCAGCCAAGATGGCAGGGGGATTAGTGGCTACACCTTC
cdr3_aa: CASSQDGRGISGYTF

clone_size: -
j_call: TRBJ1-1
v_call: TRBV6-5
d_call: -
cdr3_nt: TGTGCCAGCAGTTACCAATCGCAGGCTGAAGCTTTCTTT
cdr3_aa: CASSYQSQAEAFF

clone_size: -
j_call: TRBJ2-2
v_call: TRBV19
d_call: -
cdr3_nt: TGTGCCAGTATCGGACGGGTGGGCGGGGAGCTGTTTTTT
cdr3_aa: CASIGRVGGELFF

clone_size: -
j_call: TRBJ1-5
v_call: TRBV9
d_call: TRBD1
cdr3_nt: TGTGCCAGCAGCCCCCAGGGGGGCAATCAGCCCCAGCATTTT
cdr3_aa: CASSPQGGNQPQHF

clone_size: -
j_call: TRBJ1-1
v_call: TRBV6-1
d_call: -
cdr3_nt: TGTGCCAGCAGTGAAGTTAGGAACACTGAAGCTTTCTTT
cdr3_aa: CASSEVRNTEAFF

clone_size: -
j_call: TRBJ2-5
v_call: TRBV19
d_call: TRBD2
cdr3_nt: TGTGCCAGTAGTACCCGGACTAGCGGGATGGGTGAGACCCAGTACTTC
cdr3_aa: CASSTRTSGMGETQYF

clone_size: -
j_call: TRBJ2-3
v_call: TRBV7-9
d_call: TRBD2
cdr3_nt: TGTGCCAGCAGCTTAGGTAGTGTGAGGCGGGGGACCCGCACAGATACGCAGTATTTT
cdr3_aa: CASSLGSVRRGTRTDTQYF

clone_size: -
j_call: TRBJ2-3
v_call: TRBV15
d_call: -
cdr3_nt: TGTGCCACCAGCAGAGATAGGGACTCCAGTGCAGATACGCAGTATTTT
cdr3_aa: CATSRDRDSSADTQYF

clone_size: once
j_call: TRBJ1-1
v_call: TRBV6-1
d_call: -
cdr3_nt: TGTGCCAGCAGAGGGGACGGGCGGTGGGGCACTGAAGCTTTCTTT
cdr3_aa: CASRGDGRWGTEAFF

clone_size: -
j_call: TRBJ2-3
v_call: TRBV14
d_call: TRBD2
cdr3_nt: TGTGCCAGCAGCCCAGGACTAGCGGCAGATACGCAGTATTTT
cdr3_aa: CASSPGLAADTQYF

clone_size: few
j_call: TRBJ2-2
v_call: TRBV9
d_call: TRBD1
cdr3_nt: TGTGCCAGCCGTAGACGGGACAGTAACACCGGGGAGCTGTTTTTT
cdr3_aa: CASRRRDSNTGELFF

clone_size: -
j_call: TRBJ2-5
v_call: TRBV4-3
d_call: -
cdr3_nt: TGCGCCAGCAGCCAAGATCATGGCGTGGAGACCCAGTACTTC
cdr3_aa: CASSQDHGVETQYF

clone_size: -
j_call: TRBJ1-4
v_call: TRBV18
d_call: -
cdr3_nt: TGTGCCAGCTCACCAAACAGGCAGAGTAATGAAAAACTGTTTTTT
cdr3_aa: CASSPNRQSNEKLFF

clone_size: -
j_call: TRBJ2-3
v_call: TRBV19
d_call: -
cdr3_nt: TGTGCCAGTAGTATGAACGGGGGACGGGATACGCAGTATTTT
cdr3_aa: CASSMNGGRDTQYF

clone_size: -
j_call: TRBJ2-7
v_call: TRBV7-3
d_call: -
cdr3_nt: TGTGCCAGCAGGGCGGCCCGGGGCGAGCAGTACTTC
cdr3_aa: CASRAARGEQYF

clone_size: -
j_call: TRBJ2-5
v_call: TRBV9
d_call: -
cdr3_nt: TGTGCCAGCAGCGTATCCCCCAGTGGCCAAGAGACCCAGTACTTC
cdr3_aa: CASSVSPSGQETQYF

clone_size: -
j_call: TRBJ2-3
v_call: TRBV4-1
d_call: TRBD2
cdr3_nt: TGCGCCAGCAGCCAAGTCACTAGCGGTGATACGCAGTATTTT
cdr3_aa: CASSQVTSGDTQYF